A selection of T cell receptor beta chains follows, all from one sample in a study of cytomegalovirus exposure and HLA in healthy donors. Produced via immunoSEQ multiplex PCR; TCRdb's table is partial and in-frame only. The ten most abundant clones cover approximately 1.6% of a sample with 100,000 to 150,000 clones. Sequenced: PBMCs. The receptor source for this set is a woman aged 40-49 years in good health and CMV-seropositive. Each CDR3 is given with its conserved first and last residue.

v_gene	j_gene	CDR3aa
TRBV6-1	TRBJ1-1	CASSLLPPNTEAFF
TRBV9	TRBJ1-1	CASSVTGDSEAFF
TRBV5-1	TRBJ2-3	CASSLPFSGNTDTQYF
TRBV16	TRBJ2-7	CASSRLQGSSYEQYF
TRBV28	TRBJ2-7	CASSPLPGTGAYEQYF
TRBV4-3	TRBJ2-1	CASSQLLNGNEQFF
TRBV23-1	TRBJ1-5	CASSRGCQPQHF
TRBV18	TRBJ1-2	CASSPGANYGYTF
TRBV7-2	TRBJ2-7	CASSEAGGRGYEQYF
TRBV6-6	TRBJ2-2	CGSGQGANGELFF
TRBV7-3	TRBJ2-2	CASSFLRTSGGFTGELFF
TRBV10-3	TRBJ1-3	CAIEREDRDRVSFGNTIYF
TRBV21-1	TRBJ2-7	CASSTKEFRTGGSYEQYF
TRBV10-3	TRBJ1-1	CAISGGEAEAFF
TRBV6-6	TRBJ1-5	CATRDGNQPQHF
TRBV5-1	TRBJ2-5	CASSLGQLQETQYF